This T cell receptor (beta chain) was captured by sequencing in a study of T cells in Graves' hyperthyroidism and ophthalmopathy. Note on this clonotype: Its antigen is unidentified.

General study results and limits: Clonotypes that were expanded in thyroid above 0.001 mostly appeared in blood too. A model using 13 V-J features told ophthalmopathy apart from stable hyperthyroidism.

In germline, CDR1 is SGHRS, CDR2 YFSETQ. The CDR3 extends over 16 amino acids. Trimming stripped 0 bases from V and 1 base from J, with 13 bases between. Fresh peripheral blood, more than 8 ml of it, supplied the PBMCs. Amplification targeted TCR beta CDR3 regions from RNA transcripts. First-round RT-PCR targeting the TCR CDR3 was performed with the HTBI primer set. TCRdb independently ran MiXCR on the multiplex PCR reads; one entry per CDR3 protein. Of hundreds of thousands of distinct CDR3 sequences listed, approximately 25% are singletons. The TCR originated in a woman aged 30 to 39 with Graves' ophthalmopathy. The chain employs TRBV5-1 and TRBJ1-1, with D possibly being TRBD1 (6 bases). Sequenced material: blood. The CDR3 loop reads CASSLDGGASNTEAFF. For the CDR3, the DNA is TGCGCCAGCAGCTTGGATGGGGGCGCGTCGAACACTGAAGCTTTCTTT.